A single sample is the source of the 2 T cell receptor beta chains below, sequenced in a study of T cell responses to AZD1222 COVID-19 vaccine. Some clones are missing from TCRdb's copy, which holds only in-frame ones; the method was immunoSEQ multiplex PCR. In the table there are about 120,000 clones, about 90% of which are singletons. The sequencing here drew on peripheral blood, taken on day 0 of AZD1222 vaccination. The receptors derive from an adult in good health.

The CDR3: CASSPAVQGVFSLSGYTF. The CDR3 DNA sequence: TGTGCCAGCAGCCCAGCCGTCCAGGGGGTTTTTTCCCTGAGCGGCTACACCTTC. J is TRBJ1-2 and V is TRBV3-1 (or the pseudogene TRBV3-2), with TRBD1 identical over 7 bases. The CDR3 runs to 18 residues. With 4 bases clipped from V and 8 bases from J, the junction kept 22 bases outside the gene matches. CDR1 is LGHDT, CDR2 YNNKEL, per germline (reference sequence).

CDR3 sequence reads: CASSLEGNRNTEAFF. The DNA for the CDR3 is TGTGCCAGCAGCTTAGAAGGGAATCGGAACACTGAAGCTTTCTTT. V and J are TRBV7-9 and TRBJ1-1; D remains unclear. Germline V gene sequence: CDR1 SEHNR, CDR2 FQNEAQ (reference sequence). The CDR3 is made up of 15 amino acids. The V end was cut by 1 base, the J end by 1 base, with 10 bases between.